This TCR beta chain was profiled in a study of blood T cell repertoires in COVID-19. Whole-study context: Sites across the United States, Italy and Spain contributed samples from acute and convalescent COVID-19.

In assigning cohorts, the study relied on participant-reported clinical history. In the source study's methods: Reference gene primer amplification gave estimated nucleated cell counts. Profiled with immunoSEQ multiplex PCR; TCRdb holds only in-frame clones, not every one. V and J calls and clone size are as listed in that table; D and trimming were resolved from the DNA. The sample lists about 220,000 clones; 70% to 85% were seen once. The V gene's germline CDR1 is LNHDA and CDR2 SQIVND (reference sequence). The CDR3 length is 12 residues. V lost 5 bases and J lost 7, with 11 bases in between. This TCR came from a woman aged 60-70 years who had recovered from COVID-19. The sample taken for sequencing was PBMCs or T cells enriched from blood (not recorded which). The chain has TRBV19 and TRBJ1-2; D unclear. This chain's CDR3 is CASSDDIRGYTF. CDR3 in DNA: TGTGCCAGTAGTGACGACATTCGTGGCTACACCTTC.